This T cell receptor (beta chain) was recorded in a study of T-cell reconstitution after alpha-beta-depleted transplantation in children. Notes on this clonotype: Its antigen is as yet unknown.

TCRbeta library preparation incorporated unique molecular identifiers. TCRdb reprocessed the PCR reads via MiXCR and lists one record per CDR3 protein. The sample lists about 980,000 distinct CDR3 sequences, 25% to 30% seen once, with about 28% in the top ten. Overall study findings and caveats: Among T cells one year after transplant, newly produced cells accounted for most counts and diversity. Surviving recipient T cells and intrathymic progenitors accounted for some patients' high TCRbeta diversity at day 60. By about two months after transplant, alpha-beta T cells reportedly arose from several hundred graft clones that had expanded.

The CDR3 runs to 17 residues. CDR1 and CDR2 from the germline V gene are SGHVS and FQNEAQ. V shed 5 bases, J shed 5 bases, and the junction held 16 bases outside the gene matches. This chain joins TRBV7-8 and TRBJ2-3, with TRBD2 matching 7 bases. The clonotype was recovered from a boy in the first two years of life who had a stem cell transplant for SCID, so the T cells may come from the graft donor. The input for sequencing was PBMCs, mostly from graft donor cells, taken 360 days after TCRalphabeta/CD19-depleted stem cell transplant. CDR3: CASSPGRGRILGDTQYF. The DNA of the CDR3 is TGTGCCAGCAGCCCAGGGAGGGGACGTATTCTAGGAGATACGCAGTATTTT.